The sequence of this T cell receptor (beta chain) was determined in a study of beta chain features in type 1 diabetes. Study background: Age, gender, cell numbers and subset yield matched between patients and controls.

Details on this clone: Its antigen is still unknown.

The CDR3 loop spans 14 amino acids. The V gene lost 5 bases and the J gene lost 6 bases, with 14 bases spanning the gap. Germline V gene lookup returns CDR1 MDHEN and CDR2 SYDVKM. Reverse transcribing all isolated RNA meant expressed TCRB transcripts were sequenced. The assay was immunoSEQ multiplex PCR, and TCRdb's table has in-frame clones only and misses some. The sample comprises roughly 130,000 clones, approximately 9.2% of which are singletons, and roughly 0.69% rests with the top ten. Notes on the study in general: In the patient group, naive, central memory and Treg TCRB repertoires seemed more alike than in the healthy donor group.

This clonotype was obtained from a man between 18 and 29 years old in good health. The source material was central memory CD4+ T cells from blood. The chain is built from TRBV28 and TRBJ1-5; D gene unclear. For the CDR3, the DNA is TGTGCCAGCAGTCGGGAGTGGGAGGCTCAGCCCCAGCATTTT. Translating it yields CASSREWEAQPQHF.